This TCR beta chain appears in the sequencing data of a study of blood T cell repertoires in COVID-19. Study at large: Acute and convalescent COVID-19 samples came from the United States, Italy and Spain. Nucleic acid was either cDNA or gDNA, and it came from T cells, B-cell-depleted T cells, or PBMCs.

In the study's own analysis: The assay estimated nucleated cells by amplifying reference gene primers. Assay: immunoSEQ multiplex PCR; the TCRdb copy retains only in-frame clones and omits some. D and trimming come from the DNA, and the V and J calls and clone size come from that table. The sample carries roughly 230,000 clones, roughly 80% recorded once. This CDR3 has 17 residues. CDR1 LGHNA and CDR2 YNFKEQ come from the germline V gene. V lost 4 bases, J lost 4 bases, and 12 bases stayed unmatched. The chain uses TRBV4-2 and TRBJ2-1, with 8 bases that match TRBD2. The source material was peripheral blood. This sequence originates from an elderly woman with acute or convalescent COVID-19. CDR3 DNA sequence: TGTGCCAGCAGCCCGGGTGGGGCGGGGGGACCTTACAATGAGCAGTTCTTC. Encoded protein: CASSPGGAGGPYNEQFF.